The entry below gives a single T cell receptor (beta chain) sequence along with its context. Its antigen is currently unknown. Only in-frame clones appear in the TCRdb table, and some are missing; sequencing was by immunoSEQ multiplex PCR. The sample carries tens of thousands of clones, 85% to 90% recorded once. The sample comes from a study of OX40 agonist ivuxolimab in advanced cancers. For the study at large: Prior anti-PD-1, anti-PD-L1 or anti-CTLA-4 therapy did not bar entry, and approximately 40% had some. Two cutaneous melanoma patients and one hepatocellular carcinoma patient, three in all, had partial responses. Whole-study findings and limits: The mean number of expanded clones was higher in CD8+ T cells than in CD4+.

The CDR3 contains 15 residues. Germline lookup yields CDR1 SGHNT and CDR2 YYREEE (reference sequence). Trimming removed 2 bases from V and 10 bases from J, with 19 bases in between. The source material was CD4+ or CD8+ T cells sorted from blood, sampled in a trial of the OX40 agonist ivuxolimab. This TCR was recovered from an adult with an advanced solid tumor such as melanoma, head and neck, liver or kidney cancer. The rearrangement joins TRBV5-4 to TRBJ2-1; D unclear. The CDR3 reads CASSLLLQTRPEQFF. CDR3 DNA sequence: TGTGCCAGCAGCTTATTACTCCAAACACGACCAGAGCAGTTCTTC. Looking up the rest from reference TRBV5-4 and TRBJ2-1 gives the full variable domain: ETGVTQSPTHLIKTRGQQVTLRCSSQSGHNTVSWYQQALGQGPQFIFQYYREEENGRGNFPPRFSGLQFPNYSSELNVNALELDDSALYLCASSLLLQTRPEQFFGPGTRLTVL.